The next 28 T cell receptor beta chains were all read from a single sample in a study of blood T cell repertoires in COVID-19. Using immunoSEQ multiplex PCR, the repertoire was profiled, and TCRdb retains in-frame clones only, with some absent. The data show around 67,000 clones, with about 83% seen just once and approximately 20% held by the top ten. The source material was peripheral blood. The receptor set was obtained from an elderly woman with acute or convalescent COVID-19.

The V call is TRBV5-1, the J call TRBJ1-4; D is unclear. CDR1 is SGHRS and CDR2 is YFSETQ in the germline V gene. With 0 bases removed from V and 7 bases from J, the gap between germline ends came to 10 bases. The CDR3 totals 14 residues. The DNA for the CDR3 is TGCGCCAGCAGCTTGGACCGGAGGAGTGAAAAACTGTTTTTT. This gives the protein CASSLDRRSEKLFF.

This chain uses TRBV9 with TRBJ2-7, with 8 bases matching TRBD2. V was clipped by 0 bases and J by 3 bases; unmatched bases: 5. The CDR3 totals 15 residues. Germline CDR1 SGDLS, CDR2 YYNGEE. The CDR3 DNA is TGTGCCAGCAGCGTAGATCCAGCGGGAGACTACGAGCAGTACTTC. Its translation is CASSVDPAGDYEQYF.

The chain is built from TRBV20-1 and TRBJ1-1; D gene unclear. The germline V gene encodes CDR1 DFQATT and CDR2 SNEGSKA (reference sequence). Trimming pared 1 base from V and 7 bases from J, leaving 4 bases between. CDR3 length: 10 residues. In DNA, the CDR3 is TGCAGTGCTAGAGGCGGTGAAGCTTTCTTT. Its translation: CSARGGEAFF.

The rearrangement joins TRBV6-2 or TRBV6-3 to TRBJ2-7; possibly TRBD1 for D (5 bases). From germline, CDR1 is MNHEY and CDR2 SVGEGT. This CDR3 contains 10 residues. Trimming shortened V by 4 bases and J by 9 bases, and 7 bases separated the two germline ends. The CDR3 loop reads CASSSGLQYF. The CDR3 DNA is TGTGCCAGCAGTTCAGGGCTGCAGTACTTC.

CDR3 amino acids: CASSQSRNTEAFF. The CDR3 DNA sequence: TGTGCCAGCAGCCAATCTAGGAACACTGAAGCTTTCTTT. The genes are TRBV28 and TRBJ1-1; no clear D. V gave up 6 bases and J gave up 1 base, with 9 bases separating them. The CDR3 has 13 residues. The V gene's germline CDR1 is MDHEN and CDR2 SYDVKM.

V is TRBV12-3 or TRBV12-4 and J is TRBJ2-5; D is unresolved. The CDR3 spans 11 residues. The V and J ends lost 6 bases and 5 bases respectively, with 7 bases between them. The CDR3 protein is CASSSTETQYF. Written as DNA, the CDR3 is TGTGCCAGCAGCTCTACGGAGACCCAGTACTTC.

The table lists this clone with a count of one. V and J are TRBV28 and TRBJ2-5; the D is unclear. The CDR3 has 13 amino acids. The germline gives CDR1 MDHEN, CDR2 SYDVKM. The ends were cut back, 6 bases at V and 5 bases at J, with 13 bases in the middle. For the CDR3, the DNA is TGTGCCAGCAGGCTAGGTGGTGGGGAGACCCAGTACTTC. It yields the protein CASRLGGGETQYF.

Notes on this clone: A far larger clone is off by one base, so a read error is likely. The rearrangement links TRBV13 to TRBJ1-6, with 9 bases fitting TRBD1. V trimming: 3 bases; J trimming: 6 bases; junction bases outside the gene matches: 0. The CDR3 is 14 residues long. Germline V gene sequence: CDR1 PRHDT, CDR2 FYEKMQ (reference sequence). This chain's CDR3 is CASSLGQGNSPLHF. CDR3 coding DNA: TGTGCCAGCAGCTTGGGACAGGGTAATTCACCCCTCCACTTT.

The chain uses TRBV19 and TRBJ2-3; 16 nucleotides align to TRBD2. This CDR3 comprises 20 residues. V was clipped by 4 bases and J by 4 bases; unmatched bases: 14. Germline V gene lookup returns CDR1 LNHDA and CDR2 SQIVND (reference sequence). CDR3: CASSRATGTSGGAMSDTQYF. The CDR3, as DNA: TGTGCCAGTAGTAGAGCCACCGGGACTAGCGGGGGGGCCATGTCAGATACGCAGTATTTT.

This chain connects TRBV7-2 to TRBJ2-5; D might be TRBD2 (5 bases). The CDR3 has 15 amino acids. Trimming pared 2 bases from V and 3 bases from J, leaving 13 bases between. In germline, CDR1 is SGHTA, CDR2 FQGNSA. The CDR3 DNA follows: TGTGCCAGCAGCTTACTACTAGGAGGTAAAGAGACCCAGTACTTC. This gives the protein CASSLLLGGKETQYF.

This chain links TRBV4-1 with TRBJ2-1; 8 nucleotides line up with TRBD1. There are 16 residues in the CDR3. V lost 5 bases to trimming and J lost 5 bases; unmatched junction nucleotides: 11. Looked up from germline, CDR1 is MGHRA and CDR2 is YSYEKL. CDR3 amino acids: CASSSPDRDKNNEQFF. The CDR3 DNA sequence: TGCGCCAGCAGCTCTCCGGACAGGGATAAGAACAATGAGCAGTTCTTC.

This chain joins TRBV27 and TRBJ2-1; TRBD2 matches at 9 bases. The CDR3 contains 15 residues. Unmatched junction bases numbered 4, after V lost 1 base and J lost 6 bases. The germline CDR1 and CDR2 sequences are MNHEY and SMNVEV (reference sequence). CDR3 sequence reads: CASSLWASGVNEQFF. The CDR3 nucleotides read TGTGCCAGCAGTTTATGGGCTAGCGGGGTCAATGAGCAGTTCTTC.

This clone was seen just once. V and J are TRBV9 and TRBJ1-1, with 9 bases aligning to TRBD1. Germline V gene data show CDR1 as SGDLS and CDR2 as YYNGEE. This CDR3 is 16 amino acids long. The trim removed 2 bases at V and 1 base at J, leaving 6 bases unmatched. CDR3 coding DNA: TGTGCCAGCAGCGTGGGGACAGGGACGGGGAACACTGAAGCTTTCTTT. This encodes CASSVGTGTGNTEAFF.

The rearrangement joins TRBV18 to TRBJ2-7; TRBD1 aligns across 8 bases. V lost 3 bases, J lost 3 bases, and 13 bases stayed unmatched. From germline, CDR1 is KGHSH and CDR2 LQKENI. The CDR3 runs to 17 residues. The CDR3 DNA follows: TGTGCCAGCTCACCGAGAGGCCGACAGGGGCCAAACTACGAGCAGTACTTC. This codes for CASSPRGRQGPNYEQYF.

The chain carries TRBV19 and TRBJ2-2, with 15 bases identical to TRBD2. The CDR3 spans 19 residues. With V trimmed by 5 bases and J by 0 bases, 7 bases remained unmatched. Germline values: CDR1 LNHDA, CDR2 SQIVND (reference sequence). This CDR3 is CASSPRGTSGGSNTGELFF. For the CDR3, the DNA is TGTGCCAGTAGTCCCAGGGGGACTAGCGGGGGGTCGAACACCGGGGAGCTGTTTTTT.

The V gene is TRBV18, the J gene TRBJ1-6; D gene unclear. The CDR3 is 15 amino acids. Deletions cut 6 bases from V and 7 bases from J, with 16 bases between. CDR1 is KGHSH, CDR2 LQKENI, per germline. The CDR3 protein is CASSRNTAHNSPLHF. As DNA, the CDR3 is TGTGCCAGCTCGCGTAACACAGCCCACAATTCACCCCTCCACTTT.

This clone was seen more than once but under ten times. Germline and junction disagree at one end, which may indicate a read error. V usage is TRBV19 and J usage is TRBJ2-4; D may be TRBD1 (5 bases). Germline V gives CDR1 LNHDA, CDR2 SQIVND (reference sequence). The length of the CDR3 is 18 residues. The chain's CDR3 is CASSVDQGGHPAKNIQYF. As DNA, the CDR3 is TGTGCCAGTAGTGTAGACCAGGGTGGACACCCCGCCAAAAACATTCAGTACTTC.

This rearrangement joins TRBV18 to TRBJ2-5, with 15 positions matching TRBD2. Germline CDR1 and CDR2: KGHSH and LQKENI. The CDR3 consists of 17 residues. J gave up 2 bases and V 4 bases, and 5 bases lay outside the gene matches. The CDR3 DNA reads TGTGCCAGCTCACAGGGACTAGCGGGAGGTGGTCAAGAGACCCAGTACTTC. Residues: CASSQGLAGGGQETQYF.

V is TRBV2 and J is TRBJ2-3, with unresolved D. Germline V gene data show CDR1 as SNHLY and CDR2 as FYNNEI. This CDR3 has 13 residues. V lost 4 bases and J 0 bases, leaving 5 bases between the germline ends. CDR3 sequence reads: CASSVRSTDTQYF. CDR3 nucleotide sequence: TGTGCCAGCAGTGTGAGGAGCACAGATACGCAGTATTTT.

The chain employs TRBV5-1 and TRBJ2-5, with TRBD2 matching over 7 bases. CDR3 length: 15 residues. Germline assignment: CDR1 SGHRS and CDR2 YFSETQ. V shed 4 bases, J shed 1 base, and the junction held 7 bases outside the gene matches. In nucleotides, the CDR3 is TGCGCCAGCAGCCCTAGCGGAGCCCCCCAAGAGACCCAGTACTTC. Its protein is CASSPSGAPQETQYF.

The chain recombines TRBV7-2 with TRBJ2-1; 8 bases match TRBD2. Trimming at V came to 1 base and at J to 8 bases, leaving 13 bases not matched to a gene. Germline CDR1 SGHTA, CDR2 FQGNSA. This CDR3 comprises 17 residues. The chain's CDR3 is CASSLDIGGGRRDEQFF. CDR3 nucleotides: TGTGCCAGCAGCTTAGATATCGGGGGGGGCCGTAGGGATGAGCAGTTCTTC. The full variable domain, rest sourced from reference TRBV7-2 and TRBJ2-1, is GAGVSQSPSNKVTEKGKDVELRCDPISGHTALYWYRQSLGQGLEFLIYFQGNSAPDKSGLPSDRFSAERTGGSVSTLTIQRTQQEDSAVYLCASSLDIGGGRRDEQFFGPGTRLTVL.

V usage is TRBV10-3 and J usage is TRBJ1-3; no firm D call. CDR1 and CDR2 (germline): ENHRY, SYGVKD. V was pared by 10 bases and J by 0 bases, with 10 bases between. This CDR3 has 13 amino acids. In DNA form, the CDR3 reads TGTGCCACAGAGGCCTTCTCTGGAAACACCATATATTTT. Amino acid sequence: CATEAFSGNTIYF.

The J gene is TRBJ1-4, the V gene TRBV5-1, with 7 positions matching TRBD1. With 7 bases clipped from V and 3 bases from J, the junction kept 9 bases outside the gene matches. CDR1 is SGHRS and CDR2 is YFSETQ in the germline V gene. This CDR3 is 15 amino acids long. In DNA form, the CDR3 reads TGCGCCAGCGGAACTACCGGGACAGCTAATGAAAAACTGTTTTTT. Translation gives CASGTTGTANEKLFF.

This chain uses TRBV4-2 with TRBJ2-1, with TRBD2 identical over 9 bases. The CDR3 covers 18 residues. Germline V gene data show CDR1 as LGHNA and CDR2 as YNFKEQ. V lost 1 base and J lost 7; bases outside the gene matches: 14. The CDR3 DNA is TGTGCCAGCAGCCAAGGATTGGGGTATGGCGGGAGGGTGAATGAGCAGTTCTTC. Its protein is CASSQGLGYGGRVNEQFF.

The chain employs TRBV4-1 and TRBJ1-3, with a tentative D call TRBD1 (5 bases). Germline V lookup: CDR1 MGHRA, CDR2 YSYEKL. There are 15 residues in the CDR3. V was pared by 4 bases and J by 0 bases, with 10 bases between. CDR3 sequence reads: CASSRQIDSGNTIYF. The CDR3 nucleotides are TGCGCCAGCAGCCGACAGATTGACTCTGGAAACACCATATATTTT.

The genes are TRBV5-1 and TRBJ2-6; 9 bases are shared with TRBD1. J lost 2 bases, V lost 0 bases, and 3 bases had no gene match. The length of the CDR3 is 17 residues. Looked up from germline, CDR1 is SGHRS and CDR2 is YFSETQ. The CDR3 protein is CASSLGQGEAGANVLTF. As DNA, the CDR3 is TGCGCCAGCAGCTTGGGACAGGGGGAAGCTGGGGCCAACGTCCTGACTTTC.

The chain couples TRBV28 to TRBJ1-4; possibly TRBD1 for D (6 bases). The CDR3 extends over 15 amino acids. Trimming took off 6 bases at V and 8 bases at J, with 19 bases between the two ends. CDR1 is MDHEN, CDR2 SYDVKM, per germline. This chain's CDR3 is CASSPPDRYMEKLFF. The CDR3 DNA reads TGTGCCAGCAGCCCCCCGGACAGATACATGGAAAAACTGTTTTTT.

The CDR3 DNA sequence: TGTGCCAGCAGTCCTACCGTTGTGACAGGGGCTGAAGCTTTCTTT. It is translated as CASSPTVVTGAEAFF. The chain employs TRBV2 and TRBJ1-1; 8 bases map to TRBD1. CDR1 is SNHLY, CDR2 FYNNEI, per germline. The length of the CDR3 is 15 residues. The ends lost 5 bases at V and 6 bases at J; junction bases unmatched: 11. Full variable domain (outside the CDR3, taken from reference TRBV2 and TRBJ1-1): EPEVTQTPSHQVTQMGQEVILRCVPISNHLYFYWYRQILGQKVEFLVSFYNNEISEKSEIFDDQFSVERPDGSNFTLKIRSTKLEDSAMYFCASSPTVVTGAEAFFGQGTRLTVV.